A single sample is the source of the 24 T cell receptor beta chains below, sequenced in a study of response to subunit inactivated influenza vaccine. TCRdb re-called the RT-PCR reads through MiXCR, storing one row per CDR3 protein. Of approximately 520,000 distinct CDR3 sequences detected, 16% appear once; the ten largest clones hold around 3%. Sequencing used CD4+ T cells sorted from PBMCs, obtained around 25 months after vaccination. The receptors derive from a man between 50 and 75 years old who received an inactivated influenza vaccine.

This clonotype was recorded a few times. This chain uses TRBV10-3 with TRBJ1-5; D ambiguous. The germline CDR1 and CDR2 sequences are ENHRY and SYGVKD. There are 15 residues in the CDR3. Deletions cut 0 bases from V and 1 base from J, with 7 bases between. For the CDR3, the DNA is TGTGCCATCAGTGAGTCGACCACCAGCAATCAGCCCCAGCATTTT. Amino acids: CAISESTTSNQPQHF.

This rearrangement joins TRBV20-1 to TRBJ2-2, with D perhaps assigned TRBD1 or TRBD2 (5 bases each). CDR1 is DFQATT, CDR2 SNEGSKA, per germline (reference sequence). V lost 5 bases, J lost 7 bases, and 17 bases lay in between. The CDR3 has 14 amino acids. CDR3 protein: CSAPNGGSIGELFF. The CDR3, as DNA: TGCAGTGCTCCTAATGGGGGTTCTATCGGGGAGCTGTTTTTT.

The V and J genes are TRBV7-2 and TRBJ1-2; TRBD1 aligns across 9 bases. The germline gives CDR1 SGHTA, CDR2 FQGNSA. The CDR3 extends over 15 amino acids. With 1 base clipped from V and 2 bases from J, the junction kept 2 bases outside the gene matches. The CDR3 here is CASSLGGQGNYGYTF. In DNA, the CDR3 is TGTGCCAGCAGCTTAGGGGGACAGGGAAACTATGGCTACACCTTC.

This clonotype was recorded many times. This chain links TRBV4-2 with TRBJ2-3; the D gene is possibly TRBD2 (6 bases). The germline V gene has CDR1 LGHNA and CDR2 YNFKEQ. CDR3 length: 17 amino acids. V was clipped by 0 bases and J by 4 bases, with 17 bases between them. The chain's CDR3 is CASSQESYGRGPDTQYF. The DNA for the CDR3 is TGTGCCAGCAGCCAAGAGTCGTACGGGAGAGGGCCAGATACGCAGTATTTT.

The genes are TRBV7-2 and TRBJ1-3; possible D gene TRBD1, 5 bases. Germline loops: CDR1 SGHTA, CDR2 FQGNSA. V lost 5 bases and J lost 2, with 13 bases in between. This CDR3 has 15 residues. The DNA for the CDR3 is TGTGCCAGCAGCCCCCAGCCGGGGGCTGGAAACACCATATATTTT. Encoded protein: CASSPQPGAGNTIYF.

With regard to this clonotype: This may arise from a read error, as a much more abundant clone is one base away. This chain joins TRBV7-6 and TRBJ2-7; possibly TRBD1 for D (6 bases). The CDR3 length is 13 residues. Germline CDR1 SGHVS, CDR2 FNYEAQ. V lost 3 bases and J 5 bases, leaving 11 bases between the germline ends. CDR3 amino acids: CASSLSRGDEQYF. CDR3 DNA: TGTGCCAGCAGCTTGAGCAGGGGTGACGAGCAGTACTTC.

The CDR3: CASAAHSNQPQHF. CDR3 sequence (DNA): TGTGCCAGCGCGGCACATAGCAATCAGCCCCAGCATTTT. The rearrangement uses TRBV28 and TRBJ1-5; D is undetermined. Germline assignment: CDR1 MDHEN and CDR2 SYDVKM. Trimming took off 8 bases at V and 0 bases at J, with 8 bases between the two ends. The CDR3 totals 13 residues.

This clonotype occurred once. This chain uses TRBV24-1 with TRBJ1-4; D remains unclear. Trimming took 4 bases from V and 7 from J, leaving 12 bases between them. The CDR3 has 14 residues. CDR1 is KGHDR, CDR2 SFDVKD, per germline. The CDR3 loop is CATSDHGGTEKLFF. The CDR3 DNA is TGTGCCACCAGTGACCACGGAGGTACTGAAAAACTGTTTTTT.

This clonotype was observed a few times. V and J are TRBV4-3 and TRBJ2-3, with D perhaps TRBD2 (7 bases). CDR3 length: 15 amino acids. Trimming took off 4 bases at V and 5 bases at J, with 16 bases between the two ends. Germline lookup yields CDR1 LGHNA and CDR2 YSLEER. The CDR3 DNA reads TGCGCCAGCAGCCGTTCAGGGGAGGGAGGAGATACGCAGTATTTT. Its translation: CASSRSGEGGDTQYF.

This chain joins TRBV20-1 and TRBJ2-2, with 7 bases that match TRBD2. Germline V CDR1 and CDR2: DFQATT, SNEGSKA (reference sequence). The CDR3 sequence is 15 residues long. After removal of 2 bases from V and 5 bases from J, the junction contained 8 bases not matched to a gene. Here the CDR3 DNA reads TGCAGTGCTAGACCTAGCGGTTCGAGGACCGGGGAGCTGTTTTTT. This sequence encodes CSARPSGSRTGELFF.

Only a few counts were recorded for this clonotype. The V call is TRBV7-2, the J call TRBJ1-4; D call uncertain. Germline assignment: CDR1 SGHTA and CDR2 FQGNSA. The CDR3 runs to 12 residues. Trimming stripped 1 base from V and 8 bases from J, with 5 bases between. DNA of the CDR3: TGTGCCAGCAGCTTAGATTTGGAAAAACTGTTTTTT. Encoded protein: CASSLDLEKLFF.

This rearrangement joins TRBV5-8 to TRBJ2-7; 8 nucleotides agree with TRBD2. Germline CDR1 is SGHTS and CDR2 is YDEGEE. This CDR3 comprises 15 residues. V was clipped by 4 bases and J by 4 bases; unmatched bases: 10. CDR3 protein: CASSRPSGLIYEQYF. The CDR3 DNA reads as TGTGCCAGCAGCAGACCTAGCGGGCTCATTTACGAGCAGTACTTC.

This clonotype has more than one count but fewer than ten. This chain uses TRBV6-5 with TRBJ2-1; 9 bases match TRBD2. Germline V gene lookup returns CDR1 MNHEY and CDR2 SVGAGI. CDR3 length: 14 residues. Trimming removed 4 bases from V and 16 bases from J; junction bases left unmatched: 14. CDR3 residues: CASSSRSGGGAFFF. CDR3 sequence (DNA): TGTGCCAGCAGTTCCAGGTCTGGCGGGGGGGCCTTCTTCTTC.

This clonotype occurred a few times. Its ends do not fully match the called genes, so a read error is possible. This chain connects TRBV7-7 to TRBJ2-2; D unclear. The CDR3 spans 14 residues. Germline values: CDR1 SSHAT, CDR2 FNYEAQ (reference sequence). The CDR3 DNA follows: TGTGCTAGCAGCTTAGCCTTTAATACCGGGGAGCTGTTTTTT. It translates to CASSLAFNTGELFF.

The V and J genes are TRBV3-1 and TRBJ1-3; D not resolved. Trimming took 0 bases from V and 7 from J, leaving 10 bases between them. CDR1 LGHDT and CDR2 YNNKEL come from the germline V gene (reference sequence). There are 14 residues in the CDR3. The CDR3 is CASSQDWGRNTIYF. CDR3 DNA sequence: TGTGCCAGCAGCCAAGACTGGGGAAGGAACACCATATATTTT.

The chain links TRBV20-1 to TRBJ2-5; TRBD2 agrees at 8 bases. This CDR3 region has 16 residues. The V gene end was trimmed by 5 bases and the J gene end by 1 base; junction bases not matched to a gene: 12. Germline values: CDR1 DFQATT, CDR2 SNEGSKA (reference sequence). CDR3 coding DNA: TGCAGTGCTCTCAAGATAGCGGGGACCCTCCAAGAGACCCAGTACTTC. Residues: CSALKIAGTLQETQYF.

In its sample, this clonotype was seen a few times. The chain combines TRBV18 with TRBJ1-5; D is unresolved. CDR1 is KGHSH and CDR2 is LQKENI in the germline V gene. The ends were cut back, 1 base at V and 2 bases at J, with 12 bases in the middle. The CDR3 loop spans 16 amino acids. The DNA of the CDR3 is TGTGCCAGCTCACCACTAAGTTGGTCCGGCAATCAGCCCCAGCATTTT. Protein: CASSPLSWSGNQPQHF. Drawing the rest from reference TRBV18 and TRBJ1-5, the complete variable domain is NAGVMQNPRHLVRRRGQEARLRCSPMKGHSHVYWYRQLPEEGLKFMVYLQKENIIDESGMPKERFSAEFPKEGPSILRIQQVVRGDSAAYFCASSPLSWSGNQPQHFGDGTRLSIL.

J is TRBJ2-7 and V is TRBV12-3 or TRBV12-4; 7 bases map to TRBD2. The length of the CDR3 is 14 residues. Trimming took 5 bases from V and 3 from J; bases not matched to a gene: 7. In DNA, the CDR3 is TGTGCCAGCAGTACCGGGGGGAGTCGCTACGAGCAGTACTTC. The encoded protein is CASSTGGSRYEQYF.

This sequence joins TRBV9 and TRBJ2-3; TRBD2 agrees at 9 bases. The CDR3 loop spans 15 amino acids. Germline values: CDR1 SGDLS, CDR2 YYNGEE. J gave up 4 bases and V 6 bases, and 9 bases lay outside the gene matches. The CDR3 region is CASTIGGGASDTQYF. CDR3 nucleotides: TGTGCCAGCACCATAGGCGGGGGGGCCTCAGATACGCAGTATTTT.

This rearrangement joins TRBV20-1 to TRBJ1-5; 7 bases map to TRBD1. Germline CDR1 DFQATT, CDR2 SNEGSKA (reference sequence). Trimming at V came to 6 bases and at J to 6 bases, leaving 11 bases not matched to a gene. This CDR3 spans 14 amino acids. The CDR3 loop is CSADGGQGGQPQHF. The CDR3 DNA reads TGCAGTGCAGACGGGGGGCAGGGGGGTCAGCCCCAGCATTTT.

The rearrangement uses TRBV7-2 and TRBJ2-1; no clear D. Germline loops: CDR1 SGHTA, CDR2 FQGNSA. There are 13 residues in the CDR3. The ends were cut back, 5 bases at V and 7 bases at J, with 12 bases in the middle. The CDR3 spells CASSRRELNEQFF. The DNA of the CDR3 is TGTGCCAGCAGCCGCAGAGAGCTGAATGAGCAGTTCTTC.

This clonotype was recorded a few times. The chain uses TRBV20-1 and TRBJ2-3; 9 bases map to TRBD1. V was clipped by 6 bases and J by 4 bases; unmatched bases: 8. The CDR3 covers 14 residues. In germline, CDR1 is DFQATT, CDR2 SNEGSKA (reference sequence). The CDR3 nucleotides are TGCAGTGCCCGACCGGGACAGGGAGCAGATACGCAGTATTTT. This codes for CSARPGQGADTQYF.

V gene TRBV20-1 combines with J gene TRBJ2-1; D perhaps matches TRBD2 (5 bases). The CDR3 contains 15 residues. Trimming removed 0 bases at V and 3 bases at J, with 12 bases between. CDR1 DFQATT and CDR2 SNEGSKA come from the germline V gene (reference sequence). DNA of the CDR3: TGCAGTGCTAGAGATCCTCAGCGGAACTACAATGAGCAGTTCTTC. Residues: CSARDPQRNYNEQFF.

In DNA, the CDR3 is TGTGCCAGCAGCCGAGGCCGATACTCCGAGCAGTACTTC. Protein sequence: CASSRGRYSEQYF. The V call is TRBV7-9, the J call TRBJ2-7; D gene unclear. The CDR3 runs 13 residues. Germline V gene lookup returns CDR1 SEHNR and CDR2 FQNEAQ (reference sequence). The V end was cut by 5 bases, the J end by 6 bases, with 14 bases between.